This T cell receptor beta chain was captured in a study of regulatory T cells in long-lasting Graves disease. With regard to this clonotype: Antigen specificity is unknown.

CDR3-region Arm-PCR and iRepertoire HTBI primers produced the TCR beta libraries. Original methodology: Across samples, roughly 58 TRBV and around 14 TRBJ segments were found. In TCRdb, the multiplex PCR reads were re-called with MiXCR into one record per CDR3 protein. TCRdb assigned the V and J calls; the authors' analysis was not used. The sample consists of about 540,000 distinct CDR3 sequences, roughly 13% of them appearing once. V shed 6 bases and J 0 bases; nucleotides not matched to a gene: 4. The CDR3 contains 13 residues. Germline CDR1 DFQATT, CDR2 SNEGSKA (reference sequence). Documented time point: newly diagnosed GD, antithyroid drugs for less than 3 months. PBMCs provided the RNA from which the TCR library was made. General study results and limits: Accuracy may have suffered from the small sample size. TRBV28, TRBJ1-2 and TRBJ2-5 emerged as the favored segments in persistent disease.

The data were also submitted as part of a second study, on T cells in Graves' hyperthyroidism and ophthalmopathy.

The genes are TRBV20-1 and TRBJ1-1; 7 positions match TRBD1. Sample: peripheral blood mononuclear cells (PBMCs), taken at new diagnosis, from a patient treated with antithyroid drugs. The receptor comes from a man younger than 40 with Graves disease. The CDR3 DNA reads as TGCAGTGCCGGGACAGATATGAACACTGAAGCTTTCTTT. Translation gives CSAGTDMNTEAFF.